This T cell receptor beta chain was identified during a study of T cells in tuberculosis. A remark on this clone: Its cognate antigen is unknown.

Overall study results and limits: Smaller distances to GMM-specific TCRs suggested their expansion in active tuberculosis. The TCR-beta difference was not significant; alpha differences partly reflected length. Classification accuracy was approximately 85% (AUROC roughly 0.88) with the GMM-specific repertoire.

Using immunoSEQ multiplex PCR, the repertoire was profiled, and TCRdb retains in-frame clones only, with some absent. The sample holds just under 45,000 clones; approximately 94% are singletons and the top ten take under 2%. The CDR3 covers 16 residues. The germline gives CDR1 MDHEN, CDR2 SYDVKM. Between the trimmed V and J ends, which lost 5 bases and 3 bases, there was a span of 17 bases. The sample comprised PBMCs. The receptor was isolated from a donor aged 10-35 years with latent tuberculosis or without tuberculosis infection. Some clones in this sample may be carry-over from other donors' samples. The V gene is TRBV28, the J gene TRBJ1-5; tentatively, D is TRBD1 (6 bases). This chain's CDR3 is CASSAGTPGPNQPQHF. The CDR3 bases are TGTGCCAGCAGTGCCGGGACACCTGGGCCCAATCAGCCCCAGCATTTT.